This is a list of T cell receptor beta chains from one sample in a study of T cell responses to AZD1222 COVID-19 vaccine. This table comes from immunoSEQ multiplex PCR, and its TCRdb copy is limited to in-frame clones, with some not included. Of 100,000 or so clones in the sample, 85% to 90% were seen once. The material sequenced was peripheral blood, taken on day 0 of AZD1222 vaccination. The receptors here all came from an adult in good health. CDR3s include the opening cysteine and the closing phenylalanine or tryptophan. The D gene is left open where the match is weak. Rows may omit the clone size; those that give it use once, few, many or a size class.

CASSRSTGYNEQFF,TGTGCCAGCAGCCGATCGACTGGCTACAATGAGCAGTTCTTC,TRBJ2-1,.,.,TRBV3-1/TRBV3-2
CASSIVVGNTIYF,TGTGCCAGTAGTATTGTCGTTGGAAACACCATATATTTT,TRBJ1-3,.,.,TRBV19
CASSQAGGLGELFF,TGTGCCAGCAGCCAAGCGGGGGGGTTGGGGGAGCTGTTTTTT,TRBJ2-2,TRBD2,.,TRBV3-1/TRBV3-2
CASSPRAGSGGELFF,TGCGCCAGCAGCCCAAGGGCAGGCAGTGGGGGGGAGCTGTTTTTT,TRBJ2-2,.,.,TRBV4-3
CASSLDRASTTQHF,TGTGCCAGCAGTTTGGACAGGGCATCAACGACCCAGCATTTT,TRBJ1-5,TRBD1,.,TRBV6-5
CASSAGAHSYNEQFF,TGTGCCAGCAGTGCAGGGGCACACTCCTACAATGAGCAGTTCTTC,TRBJ2-1,.,.,TRBV5-5
CASSQMGREKLFF,TGTGCCAGCAGCCAGATGGGCCGTGAAAAACTGTTTTTT,TRBJ1-4,.,.,TRBV3-1/TRBV3-2
CASSPDRSTGELFF,TGTGCCAGCTCGCCCGACCGGAGCACCGGGGAGCTGTTTTTT,TRBJ2-2,.,once,TRBV18
CASSDTGDTEAFF,TGTGCCAGCAGCGATACAGGGGACACTGAAGCTTTCTTT,TRBJ1-1,TRBD1,.,TRBV11-3
CASSHPLLRGLWNQPQHF,TGCGCCAGCAGTCATCCCCTTCTCCGGGGGCTATGGAATCAGCCCCAGCATTTT,TRBJ1-5,.,.,TRBV23-1
CASKSNRGEKLFF,TGTGCCAGCAAATCGAACAGGGGTGAAAAACTGTTTTTT,TRBJ1-4,TRBD1,.,TRBV7-8
CASSLGWGGTNEKLFF,TGTGCCAGCAGTTTGGGATGGGGGGGAACTAATGAAAAACTGTTTTTT,TRBJ1-4,.,.,TRBV28
CAWSVRAGGPGAGQFF,TGTGCCTGGAGTGTACGAGCGGGGGGACCCGGAGCGGGGCAGTTCTTC,TRBJ2-1,TRBD2,once,TRBV30
CASSVEMNTEAFF,TGTGCCAGCAGCGTAGAAATGAACACTGAAGCTTTCTTT,TRBJ1-1,.,.,TRBV9
CASSPWDASSYEQYF,TGCGCCAGCAGCCCTTGGGACGCTAGCTCCTACGAGCAGTACTTC,TRBJ2-7,.,once,TRBV5-1
CASSLESRVRAFF,TGTGCCAGCAGCTTAGAATCCAGGGTTCGAGCTTTCTTT,TRBJ1-1,.,.,TRBV11-2
CASSSGPNYEQYF,TGTGCCAGCAGCTCCGGGCCCAACTACGAGCAGTACTTC,TRBJ2-7,.,medium-sized,TRBV7-6
CASSPGSRVVNYGYTF,TGTGCCAGCAGCCCAGGGTCGAGGGTCGTCAACTATGGCTACACCTTC,TRBJ1-2,.,.,TRBV2
CASSGPSGGYNEQFF,TGTGCCAGCAGCGGCCCTAGCGGGGGATACAATGAGCAGTTCTTC,TRBJ2-1,TRBD2,.,TRBV6-5
CARSAVRLEKLFF,TGTGCCAGGAGCGCGGTTCGTTTGGAAAAACTGTTTTTT,TRBJ1-4,.,.,TRBV2
CASSRARTEAFF,TGTGCCAGCAGTCGGGCCCGGACTGAAGCTTTCTTT,TRBJ1-1,.,once,TRBV6-5
CASSRHGGSNEKLFF,TGTGCCAGCAGCCGACACGGGGGATCAAATGAAAAACTGTTTTTT,TRBJ1-4,.,once,TRBV6-5
CATTPTGIHNEQFF,TGTGCCACCACGCCCACGGGGATCCACAATGAGCAGTTCTTC,TRBJ2-1,.,.,TRBV6-5
CASSLPSSTDTQYF,TGTGCCAGCAGTCTCCCATCATCCACAGATACGCAGTATTTT,TRBJ2-3,.,.,TRBV6-2/TRBV6-3
CASSLGPGDGQPQHF,TGCGCCAGCAGCTTGGGTCCGGGGGATGGTCAGCCCCAGCATTTT,TRBJ1-5,.,.,TRBV5-1
CAWISGNYGYTF,TGTGCCTGGATTTCCGGGAACTATGGCTACACCTTC,TRBJ1-2,.,.,TRBV30
CASRSRGQGADTQYF,TGTGCCAGCAGATCCCGCGGCCAGGGGGCAGATACGCAGTATTTT,TRBJ2-3,TRBD1,.,TRBV6-1
CASSQTSGMGNEKLFF,TGTGCCAGCAGCCAAACATCAGGGATGGGTAATGAAAAACTGTTTTTT,TRBJ1-4,.,.,TRBV7-9
CATSRDGQYNEQFF,TGTGCCACCAGCAGAGATGGTCAGTACAATGAGCAGTTCTTC,TRBJ2-1,.,.,TRBV15
CASSLLAARPQHF,TGTGCCAGCAGTTTATTGGCCGCGCGGCCCCAGCATTTT,TRBJ1-5,.,.,TRBV27
CASSPRQSDNEKLFF,TGTGCCAGCAGCCCCCGACAGAGTGATAATGAAAAACTGTTTTTT,TRBJ1-4,.,.,TRBV9
CASSNPVQGARGYTF,TGTGCCAGCAGTAATCCGGTACAGGGGGCTCGTGGCTACACCTTC,TRBJ1-2,TRBD1,.,TRBV28
CASSLRPGILGNSPLHF,TGTGCCAGCAGCTTACGCCCAGGGATTTTAGGGAATTCACCCCTCCACTTT,TRBJ1-6,.,.,TRBV7-2
CASSQDMGEKLFF,TGCGCCAGCAGCCAAGATATGGGGGAAAAACTGTTTTTT,TRBJ1-4,.,.,TRBV4-3
CASSLSPGNTIYF,TGTGCCAGCAGCCTGTCACCAGGAAACACCATATATTTT,TRBJ1-3,.,few,TRBV3-1/TRBV3-2
CSASLGARMARGYTF,TGCAGTGCTAGTTTGGGGGCGCGCATGGCGCGGGGCTACACCTTC,TRBJ1-2,.,.,TRBV20-1
CASSFYESGELFF,TGTGCCAGCAGTTTTTACGAGTCCGGGGAGCTGTTTTTT,TRBJ2-2,.,.,TRBV27
CASSGISGGVRSSYNEQFF,TGTGCCAGCAGCGGCATTAGCGGGGGGGTCCGAAGCTCCTACAATGAGCAGTTCTTC,TRBJ2-1,TRBD2,.,TRBV5-4
CASLASHTIYGYTF,TGTGCCAGCTTAGCCTCCCACACGATTTACGGCTACACCTTC,TRBJ1-2,.,.,TRBV6-5
CASSVGDRLFTDTQYF,TGTGCCAGCAGCGTAGGAGACAGGTTATTTACAGATACGCAGTATTTT,TRBJ2-3,.,.,TRBV9
CASRYRGTHFSSYNEQFF,TGTGCCAGCAGGTATAGAGGGACACATTTTAGCTCCTACAATGAGCAGTTCTTC,TRBJ2-1,.,.,TRBV25-1
CASSFGIGQGGNEQYF,TGTGCCAGCAGCTTTGGGATCGGACAGGGGGGGAACGAGCAGTACTTC,TRBJ2-7,TRBD1,.,TRBV5-6
CASSPGSAGVGGYTF,TGTGCCAGCTCACCAGGTTCGGCAGGGGTTGGTGGCTACACCTTC,TRBJ1-2,.,.,TRBV18
CASVDGPANSPLHF,TGTGCCAGCGTGGACGGACCAGCCAATTCACCCCTCCACTTT,TRBJ1-6,.,few,TRBV28
CATSDDNRAGELFF,TGTGCCACCTCCGACGATAACAGGGCCGGGGAGCTGTTTTTT,TRBJ2-2,.,.,TRBV7-9
CASSPWTSGGPTDTQYF,TGTGCCAGCAGCCCCTGGACTAGCGGGGGGCCCACAGATACGCAGTATTTT,TRBJ2-3,TRBD2,.,TRBV9
CASRASGTDTQYF,TGTGCCAGCAGGGCTAGCGGCACAGATACGCAGTATTTT,TRBJ2-3,.,.,TRBV6-5
CASSQDSPRDSPLHF,TGTGCCAGCAGCCAAGACAGCCCAAGGGATTCACCCCTCCACTTT,TRBJ1-6,.,.,TRBV3-1/TRBV3-2
CASSSGTDYNYGYTF,TGTGCCAGCAGCTCCGGGACAGACTATAACTATGGCTACACCTTC,TRBJ1-2,TRBD1,once,TRBV7-9